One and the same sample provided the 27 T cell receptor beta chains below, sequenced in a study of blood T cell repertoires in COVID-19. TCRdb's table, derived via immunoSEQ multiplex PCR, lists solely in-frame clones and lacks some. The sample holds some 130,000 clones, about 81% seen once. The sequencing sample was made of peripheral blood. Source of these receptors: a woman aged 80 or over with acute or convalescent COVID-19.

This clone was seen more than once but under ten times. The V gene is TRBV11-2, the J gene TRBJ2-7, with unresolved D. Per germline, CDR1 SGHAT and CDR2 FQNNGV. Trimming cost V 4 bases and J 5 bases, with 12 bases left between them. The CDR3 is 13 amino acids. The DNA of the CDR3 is TGTGCCAGCAGCTCGTATAACTACCACGAGCAGTACTTC. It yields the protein CASSSYNYHEQYF.

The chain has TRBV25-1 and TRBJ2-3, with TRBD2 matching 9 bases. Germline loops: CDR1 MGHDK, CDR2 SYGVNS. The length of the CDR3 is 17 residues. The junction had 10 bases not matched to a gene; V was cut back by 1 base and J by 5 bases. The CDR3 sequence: CASSELGQRGAGDTQYF. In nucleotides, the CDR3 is TGTGCCAGCAGTGAATTGGGCCAGCGGGGGGCCGGAGATACGCAGTATTTT.

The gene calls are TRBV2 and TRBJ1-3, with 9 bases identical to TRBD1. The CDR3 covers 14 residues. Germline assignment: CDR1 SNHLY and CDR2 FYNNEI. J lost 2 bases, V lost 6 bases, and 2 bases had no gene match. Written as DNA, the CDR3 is TGTGCCAGCAGGGGACAGGGTGCTGGAAACACCATATATTTT. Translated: CASRGQGAGNTIYF. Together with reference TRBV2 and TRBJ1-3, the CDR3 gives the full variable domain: EPEVTQTPSHQVTQMGQEVILRCVPISNHLYFYWYRQILGQKVEFLVSFYNNEISEKSEIFDDQFSVERPDGSNFTLKIRSTKLEDSAMYFCASRGQGAGNTIYFGEGSWLTVV.

CDR3 residues: CASRQGALLNTEAFF. The CDR3, as DNA: TGCGCCAGCAGGCAGGGGGCTCTCTTGAACACTGAAGCTTTCTTT. The gene calls are TRBV10-2 and TRBJ1-1, with 8 bases identical to TRBD1. The germline gives CDR1 WSHSY, CDR2 SAAADI. With 6 bases clipped from V and 0 bases from J, the junction kept 6 bases outside the gene matches. The CDR3 is made up of 15 amino acids.

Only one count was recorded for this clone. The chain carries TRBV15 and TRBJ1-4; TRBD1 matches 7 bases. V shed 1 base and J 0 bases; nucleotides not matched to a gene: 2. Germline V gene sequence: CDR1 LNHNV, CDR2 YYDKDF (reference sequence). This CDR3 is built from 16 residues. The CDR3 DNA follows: TGTGCCACCAGCAGAGGACAGGGCCCAACTAATGAAAAACTGTTTTTT. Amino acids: CATSRGQGPTNEKLFF.

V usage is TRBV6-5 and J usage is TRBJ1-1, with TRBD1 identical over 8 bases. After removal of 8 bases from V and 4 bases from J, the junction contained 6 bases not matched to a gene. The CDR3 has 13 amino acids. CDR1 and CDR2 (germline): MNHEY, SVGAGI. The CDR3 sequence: CASGQGQVTEAFF. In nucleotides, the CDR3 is TGTGCCAGCGGACAGGGACAGGTCACTGAAGCTTTCTTT.

Here the CDR3 reads CASSSQNQETQYF. Here the CDR3 DNA reads TGTGCCAGCAGTTCCCAAAATCAAGAGACCCAGTACTTC. The chain couples TRBV12-3 or TRBV12-4 to TRBJ2-5; D call uncertain. This CDR3 contains 13 residues. V was trimmed by 4 bases and J by 2 bases, leaving 8 bases between them.

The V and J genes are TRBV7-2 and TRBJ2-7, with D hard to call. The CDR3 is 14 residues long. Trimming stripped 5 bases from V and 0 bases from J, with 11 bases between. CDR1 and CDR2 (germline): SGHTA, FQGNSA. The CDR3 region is CASSPTIHSYEQYF. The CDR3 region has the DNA TGTGCCAGCAGCCCTACGATCCACTCCTACGAGCAGTACTTC.

CDR3 coding DNA: TGTGCCAGCAGCCACAGAGGGAAAGGAAATGAGCAGTTCTTC. As protein: CASSHRGKGNEQFF. J is TRBJ2-1 and V is TRBV7-2, with D possibly being TRBD2 (5 bases). V lost 5 bases, J lost 7 bases, and 15 bases lay in between. Germline V gene sequence: CDR1 SGHTA, CDR2 FQGNSA. The CDR3 is 14 residues long.

CDR3 amino acids: CASSAPNSPLHF. CDR3 nucleotide sequence: TGTGCCAGCAGTGCTCCCAATTCACCCCTCCACTTT. This chain connects TRBV25-1 to TRBJ1-6; no reliable D call. CDR1 and CDR2 from the germline V gene are MGHDK and SYGVNS. V gave up 4 bases and J gave up 7 bases, with 5 bases separating them. CDR3 length: 12 amino acids. Together with reference TRBV25-1 and TRBJ1-6, the CDR3 gives the full variable domain: EADIYQTPRYLVIGTGKKITLECSQTMGHDKMYWYQQDPGMELHLIHYSYGVNSTEKGDLSSESTVSRIRTEHFPLTLESARPSHTSQYLCASSAPNSPLHFGNGTRLTVT.

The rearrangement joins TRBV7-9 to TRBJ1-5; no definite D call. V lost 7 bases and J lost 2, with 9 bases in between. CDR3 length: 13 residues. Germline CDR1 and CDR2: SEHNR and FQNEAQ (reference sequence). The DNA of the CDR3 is TGTGCCAGCACGGGCGGCGGCAATCAGCCCCAGCATTTT. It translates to CASTGGGNQPQHF.

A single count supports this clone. CDR3 nucleotide sequence: TGTGCCAGCAGCTTATTTTCTGGCGGGAGGGCCCAAGATACGCAGTATTTT. Translating it yields CASSLFSGGRAQDTQYF. V usage is TRBV7-2 and J usage is TRBJ2-3, with 9 bases aligning to TRBD2. CDR1 is SGHTA and CDR2 is FQGNSA in the germline V gene. The CDR3 runs 17 residues. J gave up 5 bases and V 2 bases, and 11 bases lay outside the gene matches.

CDR3 in amino acids: CATSRTTGGDYEQYF. The CDR3 nucleotides are TGTGCCACCAGCAGGACCACAGGGGGAGACTACGAGCAGTACTTC. The V gene is TRBV15, the J gene TRBJ2-7; 8 bases line up with TRBD1. The CDR3 runs to 15 residues. From germline, CDR1 is LNHNV and CDR2 YYDKDF (reference sequence). V dropped 3 bases and J dropped 3; count of bases not matched to a gene: 7. Full variable domain (outside the CDR3, taken from reference TRBV15 and TRBJ2-7): DAMVIQNPRYQVTQFGKPVTLSCSQTLNHNVMYWYQQKSSQAPKLLFHYYDKDFNNEADTPDNFQSRRPNTSFCFLDIRSPGLGDTAMYLCATSRTTGGDYEQYFGPGTRLTVT.

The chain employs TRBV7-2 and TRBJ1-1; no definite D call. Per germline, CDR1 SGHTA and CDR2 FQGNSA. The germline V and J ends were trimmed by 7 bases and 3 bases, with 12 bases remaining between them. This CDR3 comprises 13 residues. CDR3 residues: CASTAEIYTEAFF. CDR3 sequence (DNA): TGTGCCAGCACCGCGGAAATTTACACTGAAGCTTTCTTT.

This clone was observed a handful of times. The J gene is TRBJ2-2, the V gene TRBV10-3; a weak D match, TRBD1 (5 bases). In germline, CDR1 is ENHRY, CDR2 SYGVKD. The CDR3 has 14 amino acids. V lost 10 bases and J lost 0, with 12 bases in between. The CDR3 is CATQANANTGELFF. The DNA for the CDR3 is TGTGCCACACAGGCAAACGCGAACACCGGGGAGCTGTTTTTT.

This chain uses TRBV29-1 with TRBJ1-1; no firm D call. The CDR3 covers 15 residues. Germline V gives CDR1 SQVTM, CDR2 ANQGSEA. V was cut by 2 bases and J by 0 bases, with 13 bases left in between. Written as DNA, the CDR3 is TGCAGCGTTGAACCTATCGGGGTCATGAACACTGAAGCTTTCTTT. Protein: CSVEPIGVMNTEAFF.

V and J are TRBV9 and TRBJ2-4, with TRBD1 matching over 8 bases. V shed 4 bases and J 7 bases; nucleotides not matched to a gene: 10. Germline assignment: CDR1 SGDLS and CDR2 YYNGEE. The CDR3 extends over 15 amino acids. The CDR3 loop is CASSPRPGGENIQYF. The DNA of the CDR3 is TGTGCCAGCAGCCCCCGGCCAGGGGGCGAGAACATTCAGTACTTC.

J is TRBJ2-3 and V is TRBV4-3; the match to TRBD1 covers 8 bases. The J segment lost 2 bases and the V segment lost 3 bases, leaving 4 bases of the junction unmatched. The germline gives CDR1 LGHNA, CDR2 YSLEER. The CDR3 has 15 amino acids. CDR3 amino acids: CASSQHRGTTDTQYF. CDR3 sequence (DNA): TGCGCCAGCAGCCAGCACAGGGGGACCACAGATACGCAGTATTTT.

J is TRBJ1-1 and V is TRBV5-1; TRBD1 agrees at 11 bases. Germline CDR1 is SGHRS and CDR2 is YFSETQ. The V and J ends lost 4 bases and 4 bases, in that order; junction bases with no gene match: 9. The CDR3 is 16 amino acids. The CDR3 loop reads CASSTRTGGEGTEAFF. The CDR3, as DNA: TGCGCCAGCAGCACGAGGACAGGGGGCGAGGGCACTGAAGCTTTCTTT.

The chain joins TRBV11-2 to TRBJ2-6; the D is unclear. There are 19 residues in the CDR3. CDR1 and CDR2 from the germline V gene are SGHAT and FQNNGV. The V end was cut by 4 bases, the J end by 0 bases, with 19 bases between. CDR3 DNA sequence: TGTGCCAGCAGCTGGGCCTTCCAAACCGCCTACTCTGGGGCCAACGTCCTGACTTTC. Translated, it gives CASSWAFQTAYSGANVLTF. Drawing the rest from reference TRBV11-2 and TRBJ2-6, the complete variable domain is EAGVAQSPRYKIIEKRQSVAFWCNPISGHATLYWYQQILGQGPKLLIQFQNNGVVDDSQLPKDRFSAERLKGVDSTLKIQPAKLEDSAVYLCASSWAFQTAYSGANVLTFGAGSRLTVL.

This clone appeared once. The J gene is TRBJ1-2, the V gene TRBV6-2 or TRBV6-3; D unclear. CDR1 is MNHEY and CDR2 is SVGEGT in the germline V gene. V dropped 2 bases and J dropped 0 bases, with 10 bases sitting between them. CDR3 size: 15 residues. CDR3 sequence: CASSYPQRSNYGYTF. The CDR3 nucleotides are TGTGCCAGCAGTTACCCCCAGAGGTCTAACTATGGCTACACCTTC.

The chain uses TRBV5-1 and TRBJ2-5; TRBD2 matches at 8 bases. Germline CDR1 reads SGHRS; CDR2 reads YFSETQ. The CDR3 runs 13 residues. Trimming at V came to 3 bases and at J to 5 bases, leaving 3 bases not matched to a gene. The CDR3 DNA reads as TGCGCCAGCAGCTGGTCTAGCGGGGAGACCCAGTACTTC. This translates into CASSWSSGETQYF.

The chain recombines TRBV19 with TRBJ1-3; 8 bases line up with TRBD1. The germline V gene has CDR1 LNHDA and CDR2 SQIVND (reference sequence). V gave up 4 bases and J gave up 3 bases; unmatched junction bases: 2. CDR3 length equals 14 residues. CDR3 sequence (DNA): TGTGCCAGTAGTACTGGACAGGGTGGAAACACCATATATTTT. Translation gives CASSTGQGGNTIYF.

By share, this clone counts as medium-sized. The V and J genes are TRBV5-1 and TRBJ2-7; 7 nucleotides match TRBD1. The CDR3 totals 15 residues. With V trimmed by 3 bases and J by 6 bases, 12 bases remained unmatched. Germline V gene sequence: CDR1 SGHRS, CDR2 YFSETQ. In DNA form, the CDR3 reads TGCGCCAGCAGCTCAGGACAGGTTTTGTCAGGCGAGCAGTACTTC. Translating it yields CASSSGQVLSGEQYF.

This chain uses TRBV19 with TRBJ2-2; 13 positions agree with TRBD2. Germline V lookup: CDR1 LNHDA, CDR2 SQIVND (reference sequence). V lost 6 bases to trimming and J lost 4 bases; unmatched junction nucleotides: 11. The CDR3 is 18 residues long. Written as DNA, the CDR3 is TGTGCCAGTAGAGGACTAGCGGGAGACTCCCGTCGCACCGGGGAGCTGTTTTTT. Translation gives CASRGLAGDSRRTGELFF.

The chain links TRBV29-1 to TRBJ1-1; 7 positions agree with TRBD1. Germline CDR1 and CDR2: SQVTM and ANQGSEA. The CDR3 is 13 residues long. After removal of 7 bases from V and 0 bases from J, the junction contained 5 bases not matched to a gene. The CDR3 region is CSGTGELNTEAFF. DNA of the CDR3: TGCAGCGGGACAGGCGAATTGAACACTGAAGCTTTCTTT.

This CDR3 is CASSLGDGDRRQETQYF. CDR3 DNA sequence: TGTGCCAGCAGTCTGGGCGACGGGGACAGGCGCCAAGAGACCCAGTACTTC. The J gene is TRBJ2-5, the V gene TRBV27, with 8 bases aligning to TRBD1. Germline CDR1 and CDR2: MNHEY and SMNVEV (reference sequence). The CDR3 has 17 residues. V lost 5 bases to trimming and J lost 1 base; unmatched junction nucleotides: 12.